The next 32 T cell receptor beta chains were all read from a single sample in a study of identical twins. From the 5' RACE reads, TCRdb called clonotypes with MiXCR, one entry per CDR3 protein. Among roughly 230,000 distinct CDR3 sequences listed, 6.5% to 9.5% were seen once. These data also formed part of another study, on yellow fever vaccine responses in identical twins.

The specimen sequenced was CD8+ T cells sorted from blood. These receptors all stem from a woman aged 18 to 35 in good health.

The table lists this clonotype with many counts. J is TRBJ2-7 and V is TRBV20-1; TRBD2 might be the D (5 bases). Trimming cost V 2 bases and J 3 bases, with 8 bases left between them. CDR1 is DFQATT, CDR2 SNEGSKA, per germline (reference sequence). The CDR3 totals 12 residues. The CDR3 protein is CSARYEGYEQYF. The CDR3 DNA is TGCAGTGCTAGATATGAGGGCTACGAGCAGTACTTC.

J is TRBJ2-3 and V is TRBV5-1; a possible D gene is TRBD2 (5 bases). This CDR3 spans 15 amino acids. Germline CDR1 reads SGHRS; CDR2 reads YFSETQ. V lost 0 bases and J 5 bases, leaving 13 bases between the germline ends. The CDR3 region has the DNA TGCGCCAGCAGCTTGGGGTCGGGGTTTGGAGATACGCAGTATTTT. Encoded protein: CASSLGSGFGDTQYF.

This clonotype was seen more than once but under ten times. The V gene is TRBV9, the J gene TRBJ2-1, with 7 nucleotides matching TRBD1. J was trimmed by 3 bases and V by 0 bases; bases with no gene match: 6. The CDR3 sequence is 16 residues long. The germline V gene encodes CDR1 SGDLS and CDR2 YYNGEE. CDR3 sequence: CASSVEGGQHYNEQFF. The CDR3 DNA sequence: TGTGCCAGCAGCGTAGAAGGGGGACAGCACTACAATGAGCAGTTCTTC.

This chain links TRBV20-1 with TRBJ2-7, with 9 bases identical to TRBD1. CDR1 is DFQATT and CDR2 is SNEGSKA in the germline V gene (reference sequence). This CDR3 contains 14 residues. V shed 0 bases and J 3 bases; nucleotides not matched to a gene: 3. The CDR3 sequence is CSAREGQGFYEQYF. The DNA for the CDR3 is TGCAGTGCTAGAGAGGGACAGGGCTTCTACGAGCAGTACTTC.

There are a few counts of this clonotype. V usage is TRBV15 and J usage is TRBJ2-1; D is unclear. This CDR3 contains 13 residues. Trimming removed 0 bases from V and 8 bases from J, with 8 bases in between. The germline gives CDR1 LNHNV, CDR2 YYDKDF (reference sequence). The DNA for the CDR3 is TGTGCCACCAGCAGAGAATCCCGACATGAGCAGTTCTTC. This gives the protein CATSRESRHEQFF.

This clonotype has a handful of counts. The chain combines TRBV4-3 with TRBJ2-3, with 7 bases fitting TRBD1. Per germline, CDR1 LGHNA and CDR2 YSLEER. V trimming: 3 bases; J trimming: 2 bases; junction bases outside the gene matches: 8. The CDR3 runs to 16 residues. The CDR3 DNA sequence: TGCGCCAGCAGCCATACGGACAGGACCTTCACAGATACGCAGTATTTT. Translation gives CASSHTDRTFTDTQYF.

This clonotype has a handful of counts. The V and J genes are TRBV2 and TRBJ2-7; D not certain. CDR1 is SNHLY and CDR2 is FYNNEI in the germline V gene. Deletions cut 2 bases from V and 9 bases from J, with 8 bases between. This CDR3 has 11 amino acids. The CDR3 DNA follows: TGTGCCAGCAGTGAACCCGCCGGGCAGTACTTC. Protein: CASSEPAGQYF.

This clonotype was seen more than once but under ten times. V is TRBV27 and J is TRBJ2-7, with TRBD2 matching over 7 bases. The CDR3 length is 14 residues. J gave up 6 bases and V 2 bases, and 7 bases lay outside the gene matches. In germline, CDR1 is MNHEY, CDR2 SMNVEV (reference sequence). The CDR3 is CASSLGGAGFEQYF. For the CDR3, the DNA is TGTGCCAGCAGTTTAGGGGGAGCGGGGTTCGAGCAGTACTTC.

In its sample, this clonotype was seen a few times. The CDR3 coding sequence is TGTGCCAGCAGCGTCCCTTTGGGGACAGGGTCCGTGACCCAGTACTTC. Encoded protein: CASSVPLGTGSVTQYF. The chain uses TRBV9 and TRBJ2-5; 9 nucleotides match TRBD1. After removal of 2 bases from V and 7 bases from J, the junction contained 12 bases not matched to a gene. The V gene's germline CDR1 is SGDLS and CDR2 YYNGEE. The CDR3 spans 16 residues.

The sample holds many counts of this clonotype. The chain couples TRBV6-5 to TRBJ2-1, with D perhaps TRBD1 or TRBD2 (5 bases each). Germline V gene data show CDR1 as MNHEY and CDR2 as SVGAGI. CDR3 length equals 13 residues. V was clipped by 2 bases and J by 5 bases, with 7 bases between them. The CDR3: CASSYGGDNEQFF. DNA for the CDR3: TGTGCCAGCAGTTACGGGGGAGACAATGAGCAGTTCTTC.

This clonotype showed up many times. The J gene is TRBJ2-3, the V gene TRBV3-1; D is ambiguous. The germline V gene has CDR1 LGHDT and CDR2 YNNKEL (reference sequence). This CDR3 spans 13 amino acids. Trimming left V 2 bases short and J 6 bases short, with 9 bases between. The CDR3, as DNA: TGTGCCAGCAGCCAACCGGGTTGGGATACGCAGTATTTT. This translates into CASSQPGWDTQYF.

The V call is TRBV10-2, the J call TRBJ2-5, with unresolved D. The CDR3 has 13 amino acids. The V end was cut by 3 bases, the J end by 5 bases, with 10 bases between. Germline-derived CDR1 and CDR2 are WSHSY and SAAADI. The CDR3 is CASSDGQKETQYF. The CDR3 nucleotides are TGCGCCAGCAGTGACGGGCAGAAGGAGACCCAGTACTTC.

This clonotype came up a few times. The chain combines TRBV27 with TRBJ2-7; D call uncertain. Germline lookup yields CDR1 MNHEY and CDR2 SMNVEV (reference sequence). The CDR3 has 14 residues. The V and J ends lost 1 base and 2 bases respectively, with 9 bases between them. CDR3 amino acids: CASSLYSKPYEQYF. In nucleotides, the CDR3 is TGTGCCAGCAGTTTATACAGCAAACCCTACGAGCAGTACTTC.

In this sample, this clonotype turned up a few times. The DNA of the CDR3 is TGTGCCAGCAGCTTATCCGTGGGCACAGATACGCAGTATTTT. Its translation is CASSLSVGTDTQYF. The chain joins TRBV11-2 to TRBJ2-3; D is ambiguous. The CDR3 totals 14 residues. Looked up from germline, CDR1 is SGHAT and CDR2 is FQNNGV. The V gene lost 2 bases and the J gene lost 1 base, with 7 bases spanning the gap.

This clonotype turned up a few times. The chain carries TRBV19 and TRBJ2-7, with TRBD1 as a possible D gene (6 bases). CDR3 length: 13 residues. Germline CDR1 LNHDA, CDR2 SQIVND (reference sequence). Trimming removed 11 bases at V and 4 bases at J, with 18 bases between. The CDR3 DNA reads TGTGCCGGACAGCCCCCACCTAATTACGAGCAGTACTTC. It is translated as CAGQPPPNYEQYF.

The gene calls are TRBV4-1 and TRBJ2-7, with 7 bases fitting TRBD1. V dropped 1 base and J dropped 2; count of bases not matched to a gene: 5. The CDR3 extends over 15 amino acids. Looked up from germline, CDR1 is MGHRA and CDR2 is YSYEKL. This CDR3 reads CASSQGQGFTYEQYF. The CDR3 nucleotides read TGCGCCAGCAGCCAAGGACAGGGTTTCACCTACGAGCAGTACTTC.

This clonotype has just a few counts. The DNA of the CDR3 is TGCAGTGTTATGGACAGGGACAACGTGCTCGGGGAGCTGTTTTTT. As protein: CSVMDRDNVLGELFF. V is TRBV20-1 and J is TRBJ2-2; the match to TRBD1 covers 8 bases. With 7 bases clipped from V and 7 bases from J, the junction kept 14 bases outside the gene matches. The CDR3 sequence is 15 residues long. CDR1 is DFQATT and CDR2 is SNEGSKA in the germline V gene (reference sequence).

This clonotype was counted between two and nine times. The chain combines TRBV6-2 or TRBV6-3 with TRBJ2-1; D is ambiguous. The germline V gene encodes CDR1 MNHEY and CDR2 SVGEGT. The CDR3 length is 13 residues. V was trimmed by 7 bases and J by 8 bases, leaving 15 bases between them. The CDR3 sequence: CASTISLGYEQFF. DNA for the CDR3: TGTGCCAGCACGATCTCCCTGGGCTATGAGCAGTTCTTC.

CDR3 sequence reads: CASSWTSGGGTGELFF. Written as DNA, the CDR3 is TGTGCCAGCAGCTGGACTAGCGGGGGCGGCACCGGGGAGCTGTTTTTT. V gene TRBV7-9 combines with J gene TRBJ2-2; 13 bases are a match to TRBD2. The V and J ends lost 4 bases and 4 bases, in that order; junction bases with no gene match: 3. Germline values: CDR1 SEHNR, CDR2 FQNEAQ (reference sequence). CDR3 length: 16 amino acids.

This chain uses TRBV5-1 with TRBJ2-7, with 9 bases identical to TRBD1. In germline, CDR1 is SGHRS, CDR2 YFSETQ. The CDR3 runs to 16 residues. The junction had 14 bases not matched to a gene; V was cut back by 5 bases and J by 5 bases. The CDR3 reads CASRGPDRGFSDEQYF. The CDR3 nucleotides are TGCGCCAGCAGGGGACCTGACAGGGGGTTTTCGGACGAGCAGTACTTC.

V gene TRBV27 combines with J gene TRBJ2-7; a possible D gene is TRBD2 (5 bases). Per the germline V gene, CDR1 is MNHEY and CDR2 is SMNVEV (reference sequence). V dropped 1 base and J dropped 2 bases, with 15 bases sitting between them. This CDR3 has 16 residues. The CDR3 loop reads CASSLLRDYPTYEQYF. CDR3 bases: TGTGCCAGCAGTTTATTGAGAGACTACCCAACCTACGAGCAGTACTTC.

This clonotype was seen many times. The chain links TRBV7-9 to TRBJ2-1; D possibly corresponds to TRBD1 (5 bases). Germline V gene lookup returns CDR1 SEHNR and CDR2 FQNEAQ (reference sequence). Trimming took off 5 bases at V and 1 base at J, with 9 bases between the two ends. The CDR3 sequence is 14 residues long. As DNA, the CDR3 is TGTGCCAGCAGCCCCAGGGTATCCTACAATGAGCAGTTCTTC. Translated, it gives CASSPRVSYNEQFF.

In its sample, this clonotype was seen many times. CDR3 loop: CASSPRSVTYEQYF. CDR3 bases: TGTGCCAGCAGCCCTAGGAGCGTTACCTACGAGCAGTACTTC. The chain combines TRBV3-1 with TRBJ2-7; D is ambiguous. Trimming shortened V by 4 bases and J by 2 bases, and 12 bases separated the two germline ends. There are 14 residues in the CDR3. Germline CDR1 reads LGHDT; CDR2 reads YNNKEL (reference sequence).

This sequence joins TRBV5-4 and TRBJ2-5, with TRBD2 identical over 9 bases. CDR3 length: 16 amino acids. V gave up 0 bases and J gave up 3 bases; unmatched junction bases: 6. Germline V gives CDR1 SGHNT, CDR2 YYREEE (reference sequence). CDR3 residues: CASSLALAGIKETQYF. As DNA, the CDR3 is TGTGCCAGCAGCTTGGCTCTAGCGGGAATTAAAGAGACCCAGTACTTC.

The chain is built from TRBV11-3 and TRBJ1-1; 7 bases are shared with TRBD1. This CDR3 comprises 13 residues. Germline loops: CDR1 SGHNT, CDR2 YENEEA. V was clipped by 5 bases and J by 3 bases; unmatched bases: 3. The CDR3 reads CASSVQGDTEAFF. CDR3 DNA sequence: TGTGCCAGCAGCGTTCAGGGGGACACTGAAGCTTTCTTT.

The chain couples TRBV27 to TRBJ1-1; the D is unclear. The germline V and J ends were trimmed by 6 bases and 6 bases, with 11 bases remaining between them. The CDR3 loop spans 12 amino acids. Germline V lookup: CDR1 MNHEY, CDR2 SMNVEV (reference sequence). This CDR3 is CASSPKMPEAFF. The CDR3 DNA reads as TGTGCCAGCAGCCCCAAAATGCCTGAAGCTTTCTTT.

This clonotype was recorded at least ten times. This rearrangement joins TRBV5-1 to TRBJ2-3, with TRBD1 identical over 7 bases. Germline V gives CDR1 SGHRS, CDR2 YFSETQ. The CDR3 extends over 18 amino acids. The junction had 13 bases not matched to a gene; V was cut back by 3 bases and J by 0 bases. The CDR3, as DNA: TGCGCCAGCAGCTGGACGATGGAGTGGACAGGAAGCACAGATACGCAGTATTTT. Translating it yields CASSWTMEWTGSTDTQYF.

This clonotype was picked up a small number of times. The rearrangement joins TRBV12-3 or TRBV12-4 to TRBJ2-3; tentative D call: TRBD2 (6 bases). V lost 9 bases and J lost 11, with 12 bases in between. The CDR3 extends over 10 amino acids. The DNA for the CDR3 is TGTGCCAGTCGGGGGTGGGAGCAGTATTTT. Its translation: CASRGWEQYF.

This clonotype occurred a few times. J is TRBJ2-7 and V is TRBV7-2; D call uncertain. Germline V gene lookup returns CDR1 SGHTA and CDR2 FQGNSA. V was cut by 9 bases and J by 0 bases, with 6 bases left in between. The CDR3 length is 11 residues. DNA for the CDR3: TGTGCCAGTCAGCTCTCCTACGAGCAGTACTTC. Translated, it gives CASQLSYEQYF.

At least ten counts were recorded for this clonotype. The genes are TRBV4-1 and TRBJ2-2, with D unresolved. This CDR3 has 15 amino acids. V lost 0 bases and J lost 3, with 8 bases in between. Germline loops: CDR1 MGHRA, CDR2 YSYEKL. The CDR3 bases are TGCGCCAGCAGCCAAGAGGTCCGGGACACCGGGGAGCTGTTTTTT. It translates to CASSQEVRDTGELFF.

The V and J genes are TRBV12-3 or TRBV12-4 and TRBJ1-3; tentative D call: TRBD1 (5 bases). This CDR3 region has 14 residues. Between the trimmed V and J ends, which lost 6 bases and 3 bases, there was a span of 12 bases. CDR3 in DNA: TGTGCCAGCAGCACCGACAGCCTTGGAAACACCATATATTTT. It encodes CASSTDSLGNTIYF.

Ten or more counts support this clonotype. The V and J genes are TRBV28 and TRBJ2-7; 11 nucleotides match TRBD2. With 5 bases clipped from V and 6 bases from J, the junction kept 9 bases outside the gene matches. The CDR3 is made up of 15 amino acids. Germline V CDR1 and CDR2: MDHEN, SYDVKM. The CDR3 DNA follows: TGTGCCAGCAGTCCGCTAGCGGGAGGCCCTACCGAGCAGTACTTC. Translating gives CASSPLAGGPTEQYF.